The entry below gives a single T cell receptor beta chain sequence along with its context. The antigen is not known. The record originates from a study of cytomegalovirus exposure and HLA in healthy donors. Overall study findings and caveats: There were several of the most significant clusters that appeared linked to common viral pathogens in a later analysis.

The CDR3 spans 15 residues. V lost 0 bases and J lost 5; bases outside the gene matches: 5. Germline assignment: CDR1 SGHRS and CDR2 YFSETQ. With 60 Vbeta and 13 Jbeta primers, the PCR was carried out. Here immunoSEQ multiplex PCR was the method, and the copy in TCRdb shows in-frame clones only, minus some. The table shows approximately 110,000 clones, with 15% to 19% occurring only once. V usage is TRBV5-1 and J usage is TRBJ2-1; TRBD1 agrees at 7 bases. Sequenced input: PBMCs. This clonotype originated in a woman aged 18-29 years in good health and CMV-seronegative. The CDR3 nucleotides are TGCGCCAGCAGCTTGGTCGGGACAGCCCACAATGAGCAGTTCTTC. This gives the protein CASSLVGTAHNEQFF. Supplemented by reference TRBV5-1 and TRBJ2-1, the full variable domain reads KAGVTQTPRYLIKTRGQQVTLSCSPISGHRSVSWYQQTPGQGLQFLFEYFSETQRNKGNFPGRFSGRQFSNSRSEMNVSTLELGDSALYLCASSLVGTAHNEQFFGPGTRLTVL.